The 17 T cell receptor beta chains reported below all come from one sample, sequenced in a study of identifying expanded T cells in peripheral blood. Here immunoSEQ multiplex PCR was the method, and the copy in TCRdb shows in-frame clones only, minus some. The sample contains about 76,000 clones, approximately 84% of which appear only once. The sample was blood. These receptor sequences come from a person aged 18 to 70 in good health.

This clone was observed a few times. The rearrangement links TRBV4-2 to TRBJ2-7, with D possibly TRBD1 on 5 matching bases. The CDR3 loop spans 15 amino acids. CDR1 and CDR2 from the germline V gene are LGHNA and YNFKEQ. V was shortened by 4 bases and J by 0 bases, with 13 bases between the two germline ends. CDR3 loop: CASSPRGTGSYEQYF. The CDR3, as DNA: TGTGCCAGCAGCCCGCGCGGAACAGGCTCCTACGAGCAGTACTTC.

The CDR3 region is CASSLKDTSTDTQYF. In DNA form, the CDR3 reads TGTGCCAGCAGCTTAAAGGACACGAGCACAGATACGCAGTATTTT. The rearrangement joins TRBV5-4 to TRBJ2-3; maybe TRBD1 (5 bases). The CDR3 runs to 15 residues. The V end lost 2 bases, the J end lost 0 bases, and 10 bases lay between the germline ends. Germline V gene sequence: CDR1 SGHNT, CDR2 YYREEE (reference sequence).

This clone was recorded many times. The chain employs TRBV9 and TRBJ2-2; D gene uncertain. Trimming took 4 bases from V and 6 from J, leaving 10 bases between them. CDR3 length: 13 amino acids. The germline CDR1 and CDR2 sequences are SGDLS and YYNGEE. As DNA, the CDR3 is TGTGCCAGCAGCCGCCGTGGGGCCGGGGAGCTGTTTTTT. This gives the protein CASSRRGAGELFF.

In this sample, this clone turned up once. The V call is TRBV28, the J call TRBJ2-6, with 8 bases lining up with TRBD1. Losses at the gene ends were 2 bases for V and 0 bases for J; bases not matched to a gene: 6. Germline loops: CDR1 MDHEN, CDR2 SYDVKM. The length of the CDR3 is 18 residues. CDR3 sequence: CASSLGQGANSGANVLTF. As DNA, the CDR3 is TGTGCCAGCAGTTTAGGCCAGGGGGCCAACTCTGGGGCCAACGTCCTGACTTTC.

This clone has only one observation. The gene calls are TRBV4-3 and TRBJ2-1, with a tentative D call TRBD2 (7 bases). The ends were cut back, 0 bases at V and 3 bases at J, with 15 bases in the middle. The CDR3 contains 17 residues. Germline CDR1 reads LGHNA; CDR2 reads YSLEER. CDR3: CASSQDLQRDIYNEQFF. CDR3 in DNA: TGCGCCAGCAGCCAAGATTTACAGCGGGACATCTACAATGAGCAGTTCTTC.

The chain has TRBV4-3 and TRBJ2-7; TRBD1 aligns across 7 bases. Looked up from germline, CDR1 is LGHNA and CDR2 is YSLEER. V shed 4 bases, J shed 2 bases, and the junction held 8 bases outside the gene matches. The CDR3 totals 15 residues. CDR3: CASSPLRDSAYEQYF. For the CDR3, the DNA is TGCGCCAGCAGCCCCCTCCGGGACAGCGCCTACGAGCAGTACTTC.

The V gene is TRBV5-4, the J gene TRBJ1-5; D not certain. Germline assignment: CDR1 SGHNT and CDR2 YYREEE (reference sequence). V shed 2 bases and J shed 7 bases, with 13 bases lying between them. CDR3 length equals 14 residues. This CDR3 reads CASSFGGAGQPQHF. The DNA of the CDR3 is TGTGCCAGCAGCTTCGGTGGCGCGGGGCAGCCCCAGCATTTT.

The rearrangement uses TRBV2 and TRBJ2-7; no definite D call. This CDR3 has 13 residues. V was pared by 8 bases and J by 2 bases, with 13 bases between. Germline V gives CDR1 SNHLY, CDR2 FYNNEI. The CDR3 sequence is CASGGVGTYEQYF. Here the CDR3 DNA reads TGTGCCAGCGGCGGAGTGGGAACCTACGAGCAGTACTTC.

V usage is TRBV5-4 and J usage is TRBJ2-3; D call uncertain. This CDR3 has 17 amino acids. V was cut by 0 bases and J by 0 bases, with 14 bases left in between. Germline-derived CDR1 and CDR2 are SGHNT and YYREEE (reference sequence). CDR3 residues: CASSLALGGVSTDTQYF. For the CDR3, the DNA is TGTGCCAGCAGCTTGGCCTTGGGCGGAGTGAGCACAGATACGCAGTATTTT.

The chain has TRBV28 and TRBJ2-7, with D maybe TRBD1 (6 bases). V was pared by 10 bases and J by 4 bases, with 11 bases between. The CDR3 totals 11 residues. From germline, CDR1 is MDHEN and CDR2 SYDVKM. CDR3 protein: CATGVTYEQYF. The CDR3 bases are TGTGCCACAGGGGTCACATACGAGCAGTACTTC.

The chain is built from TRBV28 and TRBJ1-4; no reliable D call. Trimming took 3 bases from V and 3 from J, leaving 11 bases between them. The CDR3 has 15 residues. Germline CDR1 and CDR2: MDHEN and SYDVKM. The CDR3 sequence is CASSFASTANEKLFF. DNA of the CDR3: TGTGCCAGCAGTTTTGCGAGCACGGCTAATGAAAAACTGTTTTTT. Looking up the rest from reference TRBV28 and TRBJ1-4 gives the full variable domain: DVKVTQSSRYLVKRTGEKVFLECVQDMDHENMFWYRQDPGLGLRLIYFSYDVKMKEKGDIPEGYSVSREKKERFSLILESASTNQTSMYLCASSFASTANEKLFFGSGTQLSVL.

The CDR3 loop is CASSLSGEVAFF. In DNA, the CDR3 is TGTGCCAGCAGCCTCTCAGGGGAGGTGGCTTTCTTT. V and J are TRBV11-3 and TRBJ1-1, with a weak D call TRBD1 (6 bases). There are 12 residues in the CDR3. Germline V CDR1 and CDR2: SGHNT, YENEEA. V lost 5 bases to trimming and J lost 11 bases, with 15 bases between them.

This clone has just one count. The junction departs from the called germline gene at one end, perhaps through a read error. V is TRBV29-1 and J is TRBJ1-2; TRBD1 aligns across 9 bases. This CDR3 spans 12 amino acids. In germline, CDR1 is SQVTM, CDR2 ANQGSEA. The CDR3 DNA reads TGCAGCGTTGGGGGACAGGGCATGTATGGGGTCTTC. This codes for CSVGGQGMYGVF.

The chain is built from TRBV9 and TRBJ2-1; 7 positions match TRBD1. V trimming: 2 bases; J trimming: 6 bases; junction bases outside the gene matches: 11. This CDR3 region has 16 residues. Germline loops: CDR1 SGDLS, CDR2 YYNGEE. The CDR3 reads CASSVKGGEEFNEQFF. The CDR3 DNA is TGTGCCAGCAGCGTCAAAGGGGGCGAGGAATTCAATGAGCAGTTCTTC.

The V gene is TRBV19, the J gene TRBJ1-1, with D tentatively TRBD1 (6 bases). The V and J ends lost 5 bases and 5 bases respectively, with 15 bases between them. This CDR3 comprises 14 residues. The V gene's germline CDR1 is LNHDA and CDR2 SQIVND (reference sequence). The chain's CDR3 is CASSPQGGGTEAFF. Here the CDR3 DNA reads TGTGCCAGTAGTCCCCAGGGAGGGGGGACTGAAGCTTTCTTT.

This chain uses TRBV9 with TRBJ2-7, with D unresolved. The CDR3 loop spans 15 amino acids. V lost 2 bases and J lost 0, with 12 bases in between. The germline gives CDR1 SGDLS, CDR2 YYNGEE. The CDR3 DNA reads TGTGCCAGCAGCGTGGGTCCCCAGGCCTCCTACGAGCAGTACTTC. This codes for CASSVGPQASYEQYF.

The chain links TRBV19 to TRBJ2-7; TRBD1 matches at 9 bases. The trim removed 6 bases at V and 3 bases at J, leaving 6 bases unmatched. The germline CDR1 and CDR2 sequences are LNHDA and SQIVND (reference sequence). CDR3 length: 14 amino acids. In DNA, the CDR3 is TGTGCCAGTAGCCCGGGACAGGGTATCTACGAGCAGTACTTC. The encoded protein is CASSPGQGIYEQYF.